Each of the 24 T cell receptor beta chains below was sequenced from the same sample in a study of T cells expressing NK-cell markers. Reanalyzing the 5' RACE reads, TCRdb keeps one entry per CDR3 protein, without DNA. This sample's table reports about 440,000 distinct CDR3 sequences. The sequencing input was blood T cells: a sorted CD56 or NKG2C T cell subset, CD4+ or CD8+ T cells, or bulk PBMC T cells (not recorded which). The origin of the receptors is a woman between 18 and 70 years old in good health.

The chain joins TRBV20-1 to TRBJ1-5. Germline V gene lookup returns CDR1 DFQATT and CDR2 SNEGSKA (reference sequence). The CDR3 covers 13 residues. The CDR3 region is CSARAGTPQPQHF.

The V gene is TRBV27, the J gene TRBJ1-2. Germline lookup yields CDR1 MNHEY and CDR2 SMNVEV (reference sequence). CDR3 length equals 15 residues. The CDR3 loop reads CASSPGTVGSYGYTF.

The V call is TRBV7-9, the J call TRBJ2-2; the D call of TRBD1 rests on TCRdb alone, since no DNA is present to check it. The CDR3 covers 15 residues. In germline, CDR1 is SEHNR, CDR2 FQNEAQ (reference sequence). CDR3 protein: CASSSDRLYTGELFF.

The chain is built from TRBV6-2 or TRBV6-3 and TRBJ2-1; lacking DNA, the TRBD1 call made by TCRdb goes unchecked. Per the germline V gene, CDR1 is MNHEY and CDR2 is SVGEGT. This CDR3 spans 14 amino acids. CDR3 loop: CASIGASSYNEQFF.

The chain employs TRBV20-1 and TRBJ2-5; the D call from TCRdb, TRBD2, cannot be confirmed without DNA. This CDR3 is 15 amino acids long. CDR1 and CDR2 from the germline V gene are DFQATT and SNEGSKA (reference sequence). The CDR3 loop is CSAPTGSGVQETQYF.

CDR3 sequence: CSALAAGPTYEQYF. The chain combines TRBV20-1 with TRBJ2-7; the D call from TCRdb, TRBD2, cannot be confirmed without DNA. CDR1 and CDR2 from the germline V gene are DFQATT and SNEGSKA (reference sequence). CDR3 length: 14 residues.

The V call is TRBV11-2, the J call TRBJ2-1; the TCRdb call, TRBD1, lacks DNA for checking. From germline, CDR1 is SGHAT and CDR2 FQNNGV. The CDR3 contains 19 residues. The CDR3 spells CASSLVGGGGLGSYNEQFF.

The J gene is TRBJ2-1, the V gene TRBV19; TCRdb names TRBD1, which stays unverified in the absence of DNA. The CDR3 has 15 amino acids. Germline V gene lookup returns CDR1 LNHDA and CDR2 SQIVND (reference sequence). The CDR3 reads CASSGLPPGGNEQFF.

The CDR3 sequence is CASSFSNYNEQFF. This chain joins TRBV27 and TRBJ2-1. The CDR3 covers 13 residues. CDR1 is MNHEY, CDR2 SMNVEV, per germline (reference sequence).

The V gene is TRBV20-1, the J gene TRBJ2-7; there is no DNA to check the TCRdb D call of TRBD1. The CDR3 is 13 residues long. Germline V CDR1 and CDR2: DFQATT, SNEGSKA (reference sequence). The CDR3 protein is CSASGTKAYEQYF.

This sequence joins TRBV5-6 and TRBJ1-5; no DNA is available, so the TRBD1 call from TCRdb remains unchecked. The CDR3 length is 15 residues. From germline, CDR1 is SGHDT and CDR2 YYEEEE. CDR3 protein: CASSLASGPFKPQHF.

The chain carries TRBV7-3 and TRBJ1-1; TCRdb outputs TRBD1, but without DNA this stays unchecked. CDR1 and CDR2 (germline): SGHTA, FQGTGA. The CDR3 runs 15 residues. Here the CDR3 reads CASSLWASGATEAFF.

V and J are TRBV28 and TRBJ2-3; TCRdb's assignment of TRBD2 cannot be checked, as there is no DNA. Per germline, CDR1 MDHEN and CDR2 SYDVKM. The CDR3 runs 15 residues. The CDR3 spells CASSSRTVGTDTQYF.

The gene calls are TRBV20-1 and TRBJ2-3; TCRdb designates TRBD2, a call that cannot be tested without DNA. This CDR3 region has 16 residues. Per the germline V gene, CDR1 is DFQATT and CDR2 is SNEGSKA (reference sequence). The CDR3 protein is CSARPGLAGNTDTQYF.

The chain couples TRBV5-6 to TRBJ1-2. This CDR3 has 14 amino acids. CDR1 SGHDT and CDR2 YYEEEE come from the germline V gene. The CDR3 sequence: CASSLEPANYGYTF.

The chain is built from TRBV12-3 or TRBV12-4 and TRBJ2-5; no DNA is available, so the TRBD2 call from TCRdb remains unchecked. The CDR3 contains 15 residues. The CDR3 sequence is CASSFIAGGKETQYF.

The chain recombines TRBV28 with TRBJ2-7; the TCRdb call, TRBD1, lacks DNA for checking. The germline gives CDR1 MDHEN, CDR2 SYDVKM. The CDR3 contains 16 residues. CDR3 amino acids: CASSFSQGGPSYEQYF.

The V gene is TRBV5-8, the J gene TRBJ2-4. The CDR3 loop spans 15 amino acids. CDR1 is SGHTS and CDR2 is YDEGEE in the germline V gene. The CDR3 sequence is CASSLGFLAKNIQYF.

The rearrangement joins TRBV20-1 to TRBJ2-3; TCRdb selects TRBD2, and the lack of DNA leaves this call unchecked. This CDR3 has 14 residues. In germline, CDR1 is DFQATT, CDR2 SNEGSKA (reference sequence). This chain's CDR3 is CSARDGASGNTQYF.

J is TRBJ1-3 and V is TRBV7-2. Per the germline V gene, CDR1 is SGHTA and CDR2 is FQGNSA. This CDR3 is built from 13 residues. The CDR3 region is CASSSTHGNTIYF.

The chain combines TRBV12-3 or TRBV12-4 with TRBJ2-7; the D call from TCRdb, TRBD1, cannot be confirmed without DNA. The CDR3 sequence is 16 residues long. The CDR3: CASSSDRGRTSYEQYF.

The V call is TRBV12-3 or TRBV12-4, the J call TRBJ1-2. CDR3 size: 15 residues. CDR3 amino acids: CASSPGGGSYYGYTF.

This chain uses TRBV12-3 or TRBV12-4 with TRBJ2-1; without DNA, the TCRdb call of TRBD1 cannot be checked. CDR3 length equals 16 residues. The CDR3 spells CASSWAGVGSYNEQFF.

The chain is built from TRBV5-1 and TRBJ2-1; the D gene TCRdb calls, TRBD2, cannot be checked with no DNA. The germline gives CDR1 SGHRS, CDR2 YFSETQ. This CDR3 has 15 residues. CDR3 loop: CASILGQRDSNEQFF.